The 27 T cell receptor beta chains below were found in one sample sequenced in a study of blood T cell repertoires in COVID-19. The table came from immunoSEQ multiplex PCR; TCRdb's copy has only in-frame clones and leaves some out. The sample holds approximately 270,000 clones, about nine tenths seen once. Sequencing was performed on PBMCs or T cells enriched from blood (not recorded which). Receptors were obtained from a middle-aged man who had recovered from COVID-19.

In nucleotides, the CDR3 is TGTGCCAGCAGCTTAGCCTTAGGGGGCAGAGATACGCAGTATTTT. This translates into CASSLALGGRDTQYF. The chain joins TRBV7-7 to TRBJ2-3; 7 bases are shared with TRBD1. Trimming cost V 0 bases and J 5 bases; bases outside gene matches: 5. Germline CDR1 is SSHAT and CDR2 is FNYEAQ (reference sequence). The CDR3 loop spans 15 amino acids. Full variable domain (remainder filled in from reference TRBV7-7 and TRBJ2-3): GAGVSQSPRYKVTKRGQDVTLRCDPISSHATLYWYQQALGQGPEFLTYFNYEAQPDKSGLPSDRFSAERPEGSISTLTIQRTEQRDSAMYRCASSLALGGRDTQYFGPGTRLTVL.

In regard to this clone: The junction does not match germline at one end; this may be a read error. The sample holds other DNA sequences that translate to the same CDR3. The genes are TRBV19 and TRBJ2-1, with TRBD1 matching over 10 bases. Germline V gives CDR1 LNHDA, CDR2 SQIVND (reference sequence). The CDR3 length is 15 residues. The CDR3 bases are TGTGCCAGTAGCCGGGGGACAGGGGCCTACAATGAGCAATTCTTC. This sequence encodes CASSRGTGAYNEQFF.

This clone was detected a few times. This chain connects TRBV4-2 to TRBJ1-2, with 8 bases fitting TRBD1. The CDR3 spans 16 residues. The germline gives CDR1 LGHNA, CDR2 YNFKEQ. The V gene end was trimmed by 4 bases and the J gene end by 4 bases; junction bases not matched to a gene: 11. CDR3 protein: CASSPSPRTGGYGYTF. In DNA, the CDR3 is TGTGCCAGCAGCCCGTCCCCTCGAACAGGGGGCTATGGCTACACCTTC.

This clone was seen a handful of times. CDR3 DNA: TGTGCCAGCAGCTTAGACAGCGGGGGCTACACCTTC. Translation: CASSLDSGGYTF. This chain uses TRBV5-6 with TRBJ1-2; maybe TRBD1 (5 bases). Trimming cost V 2 bases and J 8 bases, with 10 bases left between them. Germline V gene data show CDR1 as SGHDT and CDR2 as YYEEEE. This CDR3 spans 12 amino acids.

This clone was recorded a few times. This chain connects TRBV5-1 to TRBJ2-7, with no clear D. The V end lost 1 base, the J end lost 6 bases, and 11 bases lay between the germline ends. Germline V CDR1 and CDR2: SGHRS, YFSETQ. CDR3 length: 13 residues. For the CDR3, the DNA is TGCGCCAGCAGCTTGACTACCCGTCTCGAGCAGTACTTC. Its protein product is CASSLTTRLEQYF.

The V and J genes are TRBV6-1 and TRBJ1-3; perhaps TRBD1 as D (5 bases). V lost 3 bases, J lost 9 bases, and 15 bases lay in between. The CDR3 spans 14 residues. Per the germline V gene, CDR1 is MNHNS and CDR2 is SASEGT. This CDR3 reads CASSEVRATGTIYF. Written as DNA, the CDR3 is TGTGCCAGCAGTGAGGTTAGGGCCACAGGCACCATATATTTT.

In DNA, the CDR3 is TGTGCCACCGCCGGGGAGGGGGGAATTAATGAAAAACTGTTTTTT. This codes for CATAGEGGINEKLFF. The chain joins TRBV10-3 to TRBJ1-4; the D gene is possibly TRBD1 (6 bases). CDR3 length: 15 residues. Trimming pared 10 bases from V and 4 bases from J, leaving 19 bases between. Germline loops: CDR1 ENHRY, CDR2 SYGVKD.

This clone is a singleton in its sample. The chain is built from TRBV10-1 and TRBJ2-7, with D possibly matching TRBD2 (7 bases). Germline V gene lookup returns CDR1 WNHNN and CDR2 SYGVQD (reference sequence). This CDR3 is built from 15 residues. Trimming removed 8 bases at V and 6 bases at J, with 23 bases between. DNA of the CDR3: TGCGCCAGCCTCCAAGGGGGGGCTGTGGCTAGCGAGCAGTACTTC. Translated: CASLQGGAVASEQYF.

V is TRBV3-1 (or the pseudogene TRBV3-2) and J is TRBJ2-2, with D unclear. V dropped 4 bases and J dropped 6 bases, with 12 bases sitting between them. The V gene's germline CDR1 is LGHDT and CDR2 YNNKEL (reference sequence). This CDR3 spans 14 amino acids. The CDR3 spells CASSPTLTSGELFF. Here the CDR3 DNA reads TGTGCCAGCAGCCCGACTTTGACGTCCGGGGAGCTGTTTTTT.

This rearrangement joins TRBV27 to TRBJ2-3, with 8 bases fitting TRBD1. The V gene end was trimmed by 3 bases and the J gene end by 1 base; junction bases not matched to a gene: 12. In germline, CDR1 is MNHEY, CDR2 SMNVEV (reference sequence). The CDR3 has 18 residues. The CDR3 reads CASSFLGAGGMGTDTQYF. The CDR3 DNA sequence: TGTGCCAGCAGTTTCTTAGGAGCAGGGGGCATGGGCACAGATACGCAGTATTTT.

The chain employs TRBV2 and TRBJ2-1, with TRBD2 matching 13 bases. With 7 bases clipped from V and 9 bases from J, the junction kept 9 bases outside the gene matches. The CDR3 extends over 15 amino acids. Germline-derived CDR1 and CDR2 are SNHLY and FYNNEI. The CDR3 sequence: CASTGLAGTMGEQFF. The CDR3 nucleotides are TGTGCCAGCACGGGACTAGCGGGAACAATGGGTGAGCAGTTCTTC.

The chain uses TRBV7-6 and TRBJ2-5; D may be TRBD1 (6 bases). Trimming removed 5 bases at V and 4 bases at J, with 14 bases between. The CDR3 is 14 amino acids. Per the germline V gene, CDR1 is SGHVS and CDR2 is FNYEAQ. CDR3 sequence reads: CASSPRARGETQYF. The CDR3 region has the DNA TGTGCCAGCAGCCCCCGGGCCAGGGGAGAGACCCAGTACTTC.

This chain uses TRBV2 with TRBJ2-2; 9 positions match TRBD2. Trimming removed 3 bases from V and 0 bases from J; junction bases left unmatched: 5. There are 17 residues in the CDR3. CDR1 SNHLY and CDR2 FYNNEI come from the germline V gene. The CDR3 loop is CASSEVTSGPNTGELFF. CDR3 DNA sequence: TGTGCCAGCAGTGAGGTCACTAGCGGGCCGAACACCGGGGAGCTGTTTTTT.

The chain combines TRBV5-1 with TRBJ2-1; 9 nucleotides line up with TRBD2. Germline CDR1 and CDR2: SGHRS and YFSETQ. CDR3 length: 14 amino acids. V shed 0 bases and J 10 bases; nucleotides not matched to a gene: 5. CDR3 sequence reads: CASSLVAGVEEQFF. CDR3 bases: TGCGCCAGCAGCTTGGTAGCGGGAGTTGAAGAGCAGTTCTTC.

The chain employs TRBV20-1 and TRBJ2-3, with 7 bases matching TRBD2. This CDR3 is 14 amino acids long. V trimming: 3 bases; J trimming: 2 bases; junction bases outside the gene matches: 5. Germline V gene data show CDR1 as DFQATT and CDR2 as SNEGSKA (reference sequence). The CDR3 region is CSASGGGFTDTQYF. Written as DNA, the CDR3 is TGCAGTGCTAGTGGCGGGGGATTCACAGATACGCAGTATTTT.

The J gene is TRBJ2-3, the V gene TRBV10-3; 7 bases line up with TRBD2. The junction had 5 bases not matched to a gene; V was cut back by 2 bases and J by 0 bases. The germline V gene encodes CDR1 ENHRY and CDR2 SYGVKD. The CDR3 contains 16 residues. CDR3 sequence (DNA): TGTGCCATCAGTGAGCTAGCGGAAGCTAGCACAGATACGCAGTATTTT. Translating gives CAISELAEASTDTQYF.

This sequence joins TRBV6-5 and TRBJ2-5, with 10 bases aligning to TRBD2. The CDR3 runs to 14 residues. J lost 5 bases, V lost 7 bases, and 7 bases had no gene match. The germline gives CDR1 MNHEY, CDR2 SVGAGI. The CDR3: CASKGLAQRETQYF. DNA of the CDR3: TGTGCCAGCAAGGGACTAGCGCAACGGGAGACCCAGTACTTC.

The chain joins TRBV15 to TRBJ1-2; D is ambiguous. CDR1 LNHNV and CDR2 YYDKDF come from the germline V gene (reference sequence). Between the trimmed V and J ends, which lost 0 bases and 2 bases, there was a span of 13 bases. This CDR3 spans 16 amino acids. The CDR3 DNA reads as TGTGCCACCAGCAGAGATCTCGGTTCGGTAAACTATGGCTACACCTTC. Translated: CATSRDLGSVNYGYTF.

This chain links TRBV24-1 with TRBJ1-1, with 11 bases that match TRBD1. With 9 bases clipped from V and 6 bases from J, the junction kept 8 bases outside the gene matches. This CDR3 comprises 14 residues. Germline values: CDR1 KGHDR, CDR2 SFDVKD. The CDR3 spells CATSKGQGAAEAFF. CDR3 DNA sequence: TGTGCCACCTCGAAAGGACAGGGGGCCGCTGAAGCTTTCTTT.

The chain couples TRBV6-5 to TRBJ2-7, with 11 bases lining up with TRBD2. The CDR3 runs to 15 residues. Losses at the gene ends were 6 bases for V and 11 bases for J; bases not matched to a gene: 15. Germline V gives CDR1 MNHEY, CDR2 SVGAGI. CDR3 bases: TGTGCCAGCAGCTATAATCTAGCGGGGGGTGCCCTGGAGTACTTC. Translating it yields CASSYNLAGGALEYF.

The gene calls are TRBV7-3 and TRBJ1-2; no clear D. The CDR3 is made up of 18 amino acids. CDR1 is SGHTA, CDR2 FQGTGA, per germline. Trimming stripped 2 bases from V and 4 bases from J, with 23 bases between. The CDR3 protein is CASSLGYGLSGEGYGYTF. The CDR3 coding sequence is TGTGCCAGCAGCTTAGGTTACGGGTTAAGTGGCGAGGGCTATGGCTACACCTTC. The full variable domain, rest sourced from reference TRBV7-3 and TRBJ1-2, is GAGVSQTPSNKVTEKGKYVELRCDPISGHTALYWYRQSLGQGPEFLIYFQGTGAADDSGLPNDRFFAVRPEGSVSTLKIQRTERGDSAVYLCASSLGYGLSGEGYGYTFGSGTRLTVV.

CDR3 nucleotide sequence: TGCGCCAGCAGCACCCGACTAGCGGGGGATAATGAGCAGTTCTTC. It specifies CASSTRLAGDNEQFF. The chain joins TRBV5-1 to TRBJ2-1; TRBD2 matches 12 bases. CDR1 is SGHRS and CDR2 is YFSETQ in the germline V gene. The CDR3 contains 15 residues. V lost 4 bases and J lost 7; bases outside the gene matches: 6.

The chain joins TRBV7-2 to TRBJ1-2, with a tentative D call TRBD1 (5 bases). CDR3 length: 15 amino acids. Germline V gene data show CDR1 as SGHTA and CDR2 as FQGNSA. V gave up 1 base and J gave up 3 bases, with 12 bases separating them. The CDR3 loop is CASSLVQGVDYGYTF. CDR3 sequence (DNA): TGTGCCAGCAGCTTAGTCCAGGGTGTCGACTATGGCTACACCTTC. The full variable domain, with the rest looked up from reference TRBV7-2 and TRBJ1-2, is GAGVSQSPSNKVTEKGKDVELRCDPISGHTALYWYRQSLGQGLEFLIYFQGNSAPDKSGLPSDRFSAERTGGSVSTLTIQRTQQEDSAVYLCASSLVQGVDYGYTFGSGTRLTVV.

The rearrangement joins TRBV15 to TRBJ1-1; D unclear. V was pared by 0 bases and J by 1 base, with 6 bases between. CDR3 length: 14 amino acids. CDR1 is LNHNV, CDR2 YYDKDF, per germline (reference sequence). The CDR3 spells CATSRDFGNTEAFF. The DNA for the CDR3 is TGTGCCACCAGCAGAGATTTCGGGAACACTGAAGCTTTCTTT.

This clone was seen just once. The chain has TRBV6-5 and TRBJ1-4; a possible D gene is TRBD1 (5 bases). V was trimmed by 4 bases and J by 6 bases, leaving 12 bases between them. The germline gives CDR1 MNHEY, CDR2 SVGAGI. The CDR3 is made up of 14 amino acids. The CDR3 loop is CASSLAGVDEKLFF. The CDR3 region has the DNA TGTGCCAGCAGTTTAGCGGGGGTGGATGAAAAACTGTTTTTT.

This clone was seen more than once but under ten times. The rearrangement uses TRBV4-1 and TRBJ1-5, with no clear D. CDR1 is MGHRA, CDR2 YSYEKL, per germline. Trimming cost V 0 bases and J 3 bases, with 9 bases left between them. The CDR3 consists of 15 residues. This CDR3 reads CASSQEYRNNQPQHF. The CDR3 nucleotides read TGCGCCAGCAGCCAAGAGTACAGAAACAATCAGCCCCAGCATTTT.

The CDR3 here is CASSTSEDATDTQYF. CDR3 coding DNA: TGTGCCAGCAGCACATCAGAGGATGCCACAGATACGCAGTATTTT. The chain has TRBV7-9 and TRBJ2-3; D unclear. V shed 5 bases and J shed 2 bases, with 14 bases lying between them. CDR3 size: 15 residues. From germline, CDR1 is SEHNR and CDR2 FQNEAQ (reference sequence).